This entry is about one T cell receptor (beta chain). The data originate from a study of control samples from healthy donors and cancer patients. V shed 5 bases and J shed 4 bases, with 15 bases lying between them. CDR1 and CDR2 from the germline V gene are SGDLS and YYNGEE. The CDR3 spans 14 residues. Assay: immunoSEQ multiplex PCR; the TCRdb copy retains only in-frame clones and omits some. The sample consists of some 13,000 clones, over 70% of them appearing once. This chain uses TRBV9 with TRBJ1-1; the D gene is possibly TRBD1 (5 bases). The sequence was collected from a male donor with melanoma. Sequencing used formalin-fixed, paraffin-embedded tissue. CDR3 residues: CASRKVGQITEAFF. Written as DNA, the CDR3 is TGTGCCAGCAGAAAGGTGGGGCAGATCACTGAAGCTTTCTTT. Full variable domain (missing parts from reference TRBV9 and TRBJ1-1): DSGVTQTPKHLITATGQRVTLRCSPRSGDLSVYWYQQSLDQGLQFLIQYYNGEERAKGNILERFSAQQFPDLHSELNLSSLELGDSALYFCASRKVGQITEAFFGQGTRLTVV.